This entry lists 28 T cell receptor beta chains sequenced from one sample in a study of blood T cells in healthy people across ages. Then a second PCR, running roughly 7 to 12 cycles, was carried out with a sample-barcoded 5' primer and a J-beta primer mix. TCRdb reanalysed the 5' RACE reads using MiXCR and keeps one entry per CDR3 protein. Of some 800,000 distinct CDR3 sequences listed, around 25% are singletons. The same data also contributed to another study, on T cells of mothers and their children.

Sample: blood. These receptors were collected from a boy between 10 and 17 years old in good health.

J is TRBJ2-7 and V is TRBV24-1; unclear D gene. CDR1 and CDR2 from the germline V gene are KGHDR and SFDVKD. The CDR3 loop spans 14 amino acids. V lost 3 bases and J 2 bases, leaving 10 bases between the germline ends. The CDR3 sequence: CATSDRDGPYEQYF. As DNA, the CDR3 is TGTGCCACCAGTGATCGAGACGGGCCCTACGAGCAGTACTTC.

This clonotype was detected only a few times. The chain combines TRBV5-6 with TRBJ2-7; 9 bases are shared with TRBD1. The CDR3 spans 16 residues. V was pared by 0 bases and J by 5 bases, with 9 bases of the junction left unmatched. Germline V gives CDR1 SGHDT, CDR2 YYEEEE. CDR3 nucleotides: TGTGCCAGCAGCTTGGCCTCAGGGACAGGGTTCGACGAGCAGTACTTC. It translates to CASSLASGTGFDEQYF.

The CDR3 loop is CASSLTRTGMHEQYF. The CDR3 DNA reads as TGTGCCAGCAGCTTAACTCGGACAGGGATGCACGAGCAGTACTTC. The chain has TRBV7-3 and TRBJ2-7, with 8 bases fitting TRBD1. The CDR3 extends over 15 amino acids. Unmatched junction bases numbered 6, after V lost 0 bases and J lost 5 bases. Germline V gives CDR1 SGHTA, CDR2 FQGTGA.

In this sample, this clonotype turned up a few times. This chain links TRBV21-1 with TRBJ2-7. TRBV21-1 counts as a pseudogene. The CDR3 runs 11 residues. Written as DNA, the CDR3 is TGTGCCAGCAGCAAAGGCAACGAGCAGTACTTC. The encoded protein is CASSKGNEQYF.

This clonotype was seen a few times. CDR3 in amino acids: CASSDYTGQTGELFF. CDR3 bases: TGTGCCAGCAGCGACTATACAGGGCAAACCGGGGAGCTGTTTTTT. The V gene is TRBV27, the J gene TRBJ2-2; maybe TRBD1 (6 bases). The germline gives CDR1 MNHEY, CDR2 SMNVEV (reference sequence). Trimming removed 6 bases from V and 5 bases from J, with 16 bases in between. The CDR3 is 15 amino acids.

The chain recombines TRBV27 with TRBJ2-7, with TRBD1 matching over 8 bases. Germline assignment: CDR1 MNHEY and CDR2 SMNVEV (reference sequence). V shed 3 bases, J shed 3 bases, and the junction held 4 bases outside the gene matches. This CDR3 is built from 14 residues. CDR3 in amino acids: CASSFGQGIYEQYF. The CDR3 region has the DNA TGTGCCAGCAGTTTCGGACAGGGCATCTACGAGCAGTACTTC.

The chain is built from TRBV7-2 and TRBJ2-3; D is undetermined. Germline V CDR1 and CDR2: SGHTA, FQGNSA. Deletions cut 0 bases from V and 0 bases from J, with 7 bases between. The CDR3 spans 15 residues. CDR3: CASSLATYSTDTQYF. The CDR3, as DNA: TGTGCCAGCAGCTTAGCGACATATAGCACAGATACGCAGTATTTT.

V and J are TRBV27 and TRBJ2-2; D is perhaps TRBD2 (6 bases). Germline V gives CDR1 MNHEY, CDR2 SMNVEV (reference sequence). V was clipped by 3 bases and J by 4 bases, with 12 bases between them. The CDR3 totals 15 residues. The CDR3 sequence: CASSFLGRGTGELFF. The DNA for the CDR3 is TGTGCCAGCAGTTTTTTAGGGCGGGGCACCGGGGAGCTGTTTTTT.

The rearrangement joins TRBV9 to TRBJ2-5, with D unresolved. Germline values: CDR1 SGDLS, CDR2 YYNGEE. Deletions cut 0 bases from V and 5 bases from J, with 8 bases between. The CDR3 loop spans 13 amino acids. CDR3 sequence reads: CASSVGLRETQYF. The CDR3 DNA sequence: TGTGCCAGCAGCGTAGGTCTTCGGGAGACCCAGTACTTC.

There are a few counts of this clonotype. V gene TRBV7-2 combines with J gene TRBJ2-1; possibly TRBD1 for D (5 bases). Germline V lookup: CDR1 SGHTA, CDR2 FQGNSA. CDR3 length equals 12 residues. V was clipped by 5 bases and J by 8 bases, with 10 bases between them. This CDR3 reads CASSDQGYEQFF. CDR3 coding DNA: TGTGCCAGCAGCGACCAGGGCTATGAGCAGTTCTTC.

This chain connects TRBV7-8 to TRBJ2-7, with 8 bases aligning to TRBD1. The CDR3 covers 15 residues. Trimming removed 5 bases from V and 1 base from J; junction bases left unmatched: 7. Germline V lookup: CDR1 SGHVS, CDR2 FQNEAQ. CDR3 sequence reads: CASSPTQGASYEQYF. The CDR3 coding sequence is TGTGCCAGCAGCCCCACTCAGGGGGCTTCCTACGAGCAGTACTTC.

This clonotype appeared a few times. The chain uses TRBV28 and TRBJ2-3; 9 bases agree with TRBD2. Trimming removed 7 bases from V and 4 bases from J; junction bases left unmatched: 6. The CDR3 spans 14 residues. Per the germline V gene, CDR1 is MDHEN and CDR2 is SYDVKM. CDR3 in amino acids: CASTPLAGADTQYF. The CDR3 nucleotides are TGTGCCAGCACCCCCTTAGCGGGAGCAGATACGCAGTATTTT. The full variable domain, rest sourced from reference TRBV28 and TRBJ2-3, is DVKVTQSSRYLVKRTGEKVFLECVQDMDHENMFWYRQDPGLGLRLIYFSYDVKMKEKGDIPEGYSVSREKKERFSLILESASTNQTSMYLCASTPLAGADTQYFGPGTRLTVL.

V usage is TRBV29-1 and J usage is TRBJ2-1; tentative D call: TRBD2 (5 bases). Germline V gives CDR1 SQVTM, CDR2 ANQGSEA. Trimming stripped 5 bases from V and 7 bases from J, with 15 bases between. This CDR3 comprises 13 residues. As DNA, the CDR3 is TGCAGCGTTCCGGTCTGGCGGAGGAATGAGCAGTTCTTC. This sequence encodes CSVPVWRRNEQFF.

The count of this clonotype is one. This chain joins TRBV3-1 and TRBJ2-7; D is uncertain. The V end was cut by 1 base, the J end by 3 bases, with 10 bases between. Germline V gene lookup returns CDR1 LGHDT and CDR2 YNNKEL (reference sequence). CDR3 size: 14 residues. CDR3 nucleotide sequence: TGTGCCAGCAGCCAAGGGGAAGGGCTCTACGAGCAGTACTTC. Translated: CASSQGEGLYEQYF.

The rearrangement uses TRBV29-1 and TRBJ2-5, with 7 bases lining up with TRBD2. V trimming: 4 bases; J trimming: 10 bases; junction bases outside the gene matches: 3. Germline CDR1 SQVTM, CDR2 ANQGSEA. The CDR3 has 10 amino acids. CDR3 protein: CSVVLADQYF. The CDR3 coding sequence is TGCAGCGTTGTTCTAGCGGACCAGTACTTC. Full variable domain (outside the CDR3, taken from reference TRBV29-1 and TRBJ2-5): SAVISQKPSRDICQRGTSLTIQCQVDSQVTMMFWYRQQPGQSLTLIATANQGSEATYESGFVIDKFPISRPNLTFSTLTVSNMSPEDSSIYLCSVVLADQYFGPGTRLLVL.

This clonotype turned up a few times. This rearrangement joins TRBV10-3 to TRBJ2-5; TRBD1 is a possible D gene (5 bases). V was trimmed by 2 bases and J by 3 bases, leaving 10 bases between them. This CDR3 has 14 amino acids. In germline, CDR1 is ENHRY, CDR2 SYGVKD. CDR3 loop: CAISERGTEETQYF. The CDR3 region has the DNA TGTGCCATCAGTGAGAGGGGTACAGAAGAGACCCAGTACTTC.

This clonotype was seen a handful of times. CDR3: CASSLTINEQFF. The DNA of the CDR3 is TGTGCCAGCAGTTTGACGATCAATGAGCAGTTCTTC. This chain joins TRBV12-3 or TRBV12-4 and TRBJ2-1; D remains unclear. The CDR3 covers 12 residues. V lost 3 bases, J lost 6 bases, and 6 bases lay in between.

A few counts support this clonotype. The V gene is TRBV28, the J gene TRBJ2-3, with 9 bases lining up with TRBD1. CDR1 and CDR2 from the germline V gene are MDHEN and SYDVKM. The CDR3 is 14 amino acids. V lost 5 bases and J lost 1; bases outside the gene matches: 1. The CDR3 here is CASSTGGGTDTQYF. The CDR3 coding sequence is TGTGCCAGCAGTACAGGGGGCGGCACAGATACGCAGTATTTT.

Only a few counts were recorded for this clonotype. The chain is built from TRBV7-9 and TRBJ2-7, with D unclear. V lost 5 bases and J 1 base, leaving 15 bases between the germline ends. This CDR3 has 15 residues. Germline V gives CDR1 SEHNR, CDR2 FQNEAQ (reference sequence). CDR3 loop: CASSQRYTPSYEQYF. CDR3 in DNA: TGTGCCAGCAGCCAACGATACACCCCGTCCTACGAGCAGTACTTC.

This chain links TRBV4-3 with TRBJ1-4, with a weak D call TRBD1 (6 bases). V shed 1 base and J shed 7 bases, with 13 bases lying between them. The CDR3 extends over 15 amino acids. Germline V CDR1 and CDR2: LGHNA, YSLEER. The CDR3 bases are TGCGCCAGCAGCCAAGTGTGGGGGCTTATTGAAAAACTGTTTTTT. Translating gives CASSQVWGLIEKLFF.

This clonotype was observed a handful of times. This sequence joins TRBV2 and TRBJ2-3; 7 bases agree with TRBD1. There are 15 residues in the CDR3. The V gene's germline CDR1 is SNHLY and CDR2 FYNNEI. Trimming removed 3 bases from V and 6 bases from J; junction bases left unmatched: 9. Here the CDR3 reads CASSDLGQLPDTQYF. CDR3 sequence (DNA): TGTGCCAGCAGTGATCTGGGACAGCTCCCCGATACGCAGTATTTT.

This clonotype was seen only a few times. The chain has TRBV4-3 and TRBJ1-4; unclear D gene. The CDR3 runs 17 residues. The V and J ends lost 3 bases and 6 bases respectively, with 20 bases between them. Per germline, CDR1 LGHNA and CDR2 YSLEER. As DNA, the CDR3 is TGCGCCAGCAGCCATCCCGGATACCGGGCTAGTGATGAAAAACTGTTTTTT. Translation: CASSHPGYRASDEKLFF.

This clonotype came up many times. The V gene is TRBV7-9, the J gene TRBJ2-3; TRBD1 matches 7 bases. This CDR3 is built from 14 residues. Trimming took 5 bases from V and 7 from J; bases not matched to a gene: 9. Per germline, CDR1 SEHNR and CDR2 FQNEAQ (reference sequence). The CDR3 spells CASSQGQVPHTQYF. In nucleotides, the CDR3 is TGTGCCAGCAGCCAAGGACAGGTTCCCCATACGCAGTATTTT.

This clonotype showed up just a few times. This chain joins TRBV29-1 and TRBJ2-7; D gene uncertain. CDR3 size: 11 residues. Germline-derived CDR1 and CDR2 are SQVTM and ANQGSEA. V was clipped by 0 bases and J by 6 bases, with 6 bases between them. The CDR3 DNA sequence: TGCAGCGTTGAAGAAGGAACCGAGCAGTACTTC. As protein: CSVEEGTEQYF.

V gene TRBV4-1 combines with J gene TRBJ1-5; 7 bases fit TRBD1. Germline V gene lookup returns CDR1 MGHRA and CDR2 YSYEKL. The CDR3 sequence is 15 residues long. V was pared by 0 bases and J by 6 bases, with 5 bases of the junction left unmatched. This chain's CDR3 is CASSQEGGRGQPQHF. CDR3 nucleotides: TGCGCCAGCAGCCAAGAAGGGGGCCGGGGTCAGCCCCAGCATTTT.

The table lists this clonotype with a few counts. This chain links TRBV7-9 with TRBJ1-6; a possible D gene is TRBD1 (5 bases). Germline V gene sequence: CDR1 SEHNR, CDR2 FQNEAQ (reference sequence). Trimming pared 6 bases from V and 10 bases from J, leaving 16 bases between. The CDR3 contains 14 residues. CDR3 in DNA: TGTGCCAGCAGTAACGACAAGGGACGATCACCCCTCCACTTT. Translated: CASSNDKGRSPLHF.

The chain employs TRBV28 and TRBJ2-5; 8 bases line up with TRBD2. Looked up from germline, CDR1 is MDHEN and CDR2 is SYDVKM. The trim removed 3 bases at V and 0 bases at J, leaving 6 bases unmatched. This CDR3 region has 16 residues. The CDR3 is CASSFGGGNYQETQYF. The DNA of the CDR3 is TGTGCCAGCAGTTTTGGCGGGGGGAATTACCAAGAGACCCAGTACTTC.

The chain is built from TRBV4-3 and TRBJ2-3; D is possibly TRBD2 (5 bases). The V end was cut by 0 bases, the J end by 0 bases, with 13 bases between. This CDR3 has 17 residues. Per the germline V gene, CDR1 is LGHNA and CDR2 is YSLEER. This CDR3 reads CASSQDAGKSSTDTQYF. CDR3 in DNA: TGCGCCAGCAGCCAAGATGCGGGTAAAAGCAGCACAGATACGCAGTATTTT.